Here is one TCR beta chain with its context. Germline CDR1 and CDR2: MDHEN and SYDVKM. The CDR3 loop spans 13 amino acids. After removal of 5 bases from V and 2 bases from J, the junction contained 2 bases not matched to a gene. These data originate in a study of blood T cell repertoires in COVID-19. Study as a whole: The United States, Italy and Spain were the sources of the acute and convalescent COVID-19 samples. PBMCs, B-cell-depleted T cells, or T cells were the source of the cDNA or gDNA that made up the material.

Original analysis: The assay estimated nucleated cells by amplifying reference gene primers. Using immunoSEQ multiplex PCR, the repertoire was profiled, and TCRdb retains in-frame clones only, with some absent. From that table come the V and J calls and clone size; the DNA was used to work out D and trimming. This sample has about 140,000 clones, with more than 60% found just once. The V call is TRBV28, the J call TRBJ1-1; 7 bases line up with TRBD1. The origin of this receptor is a man older than 75 with acute or convalescent COVID-19. Sequencing was done on a sample of peripheral blood. The CDR3 loop is CASSGDSNTEAFF. CDR3 sequence (DNA): TGTGCCAGCAGTGGGGACAGTAACACTGAAGCTTTCTTT.